A selection of T cell receptor beta chains follows, all from one sample in a study of cytomegalovirus exposure and HLA in healthy donors. TCRdb's copy holds only in-frame clones and misses some; the assay was immunoSEQ multiplex PCR. The sample lists approximately 190,000 clones, around 86% seen once, with less than 0.85% in the top ten. Specimen: PBMCs. The receptor source for this set is a woman between 18 and 29 years old in good health and CMV-seronegative. CDR3s include the opening cysteine and the closing phenylalanine or tryptophan. A D gene is named only where the DNA matches it firmly. A row's size may be missing; if present it is once, few, many or a size class.

clone_size: -; j_call: TRBJ1-5; d_call: -; v_call: TRBV6-4; cdr3_nt: TGTGCCAGCTCAGCGGGGGACGACCAGCCCCAGCATTTT; cdr3_aa: CASSAGDDQPQHF
clone_size: -; j_call: TRBJ2-2; d_call: TRBD2; v_call: TRBV10-1; cdr3_nt: TGCGCCAGCAGACCCGGACTAGCGGTTACCACCGGGGAGCTGTTTTTT; cdr3_aa: CASRPGLAVTTGELFF
clone_size: few; j_call: TRBJ1-1; d_call: -; v_call: TRBV18; cdr3_nt: TGTGCCAGCTCACCCCTAGAACAGGGAGGGGACACTGAAGCTTTCTTT; cdr3_aa: CASSPLEQGGDTEAFF
clone_size: once; j_call: TRBJ1-3; d_call: -; v_call: TRBV5-5; cdr3_nt: TGTGCCAGCAGCTTTCTTTTAAACTCTGGAAACACCATATATTTT; cdr3_aa: CASSFLLNSGNTIYF
clone_size: -; j_call: TRBJ2-2; d_call: TRBD1; v_call: TRBV5-6; cdr3_nt: TGTGCCAGCAGAACCGGGACAGACACCGGGGAGCTGTTTTTT; cdr3_aa: CASRTGTDTGELFF
clone_size: -; j_call: TRBJ2-1; d_call: TRBD2; v_call: TRBV9; cdr3_nt: TGTGCCAGCAGCGTTCCCGAACTAGCGAGAGAACGGAATGAGCAGTTCTTC; cdr3_aa: CASSVPELARERNEQFF
clone_size: -; j_call: TRBJ2-1; d_call: -; v_call: TRBV5-6; cdr3_nt: TGTGCCAGCAGCTTGGCGCAGGATTACAATGAGCAGTTCTTC; cdr3_aa: CASSLAQDYNEQFF
clone_size: -; j_call: TRBJ2-7; d_call: -; v_call: TRBV6-1; cdr3_nt: TGTGCCAGCTTATTACGGGTTTCCTACGAGCAGTACTTC; cdr3_aa: CASLLRVSYEQYF
clone_size: -; j_call: TRBJ1-2; d_call: -; v_call: TRBV4-2; cdr3_nt: TGTGCCAGCAGCCAAGGGGTGCGGGACTATGGCTACACCTTC; cdr3_aa: CASSQGVRDYGYTF
clone_size: -; j_call: TRBJ2-7; d_call: TRBD2; v_call: TRBV6-5; cdr3_nt: TGTGCCAGCAGTTACTCGATAGCGGGGATCTCCTACGAGCAGTACTTC; cdr3_aa: CASSYSIAGISYEQYF
clone_size: -; j_call: TRBJ1-2; d_call: TRBD1; v_call: TRBV6-5; cdr3_nt: TGTGCCAGCAGAAACGGCGACAGGGCGACCTATGGCTACACCTTC; cdr3_aa: CASRNGDRATYGYTF
clone_size: -; j_call: TRBJ1-5; d_call: TRBD1; v_call: TRBV19; cdr3_nt: TGTGCCAGTACCTCTAAAGGGGACAGGGTCTTCAATCAGCCCCAGCATTTT; cdr3_aa: CASTSKGDRVFNQPQHF
clone_size: -; j_call: TRBJ2-3; d_call: -; v_call: TRBV6-5; cdr3_nt: TGTGCCAGCAGTTACTCGCTGGCAGGGGGCACAGATACGCAGTATTTT; cdr3_aa: CASSYSLAGGTDTQYF
clone_size: -; j_call: TRBJ2-7; d_call: -; v_call: TRBV28; cdr3_nt: TGTGCCAGCAGTCCTCCAGCGGACCGATACGAGCAGTACTTC; cdr3_aa: CASSPPADRYEQYF
clone_size: -; j_call: TRBJ2-7; d_call: -; v_call: TRBV28; cdr3_nt: TGTGCCAGCAGTGTACCAGGGGACAACTCCTACGAGCAGTACTTC; cdr3_aa: CASSVPGDNSYEQYF
clone_size: -; j_call: TRBJ1-1; d_call: TRBD1; v_call: TRBV11-2; cdr3_nt: TGTGCCAGCAGCTTCCAGGGGGCAGAAGCTTTCTTT; cdr3_aa: CASSFQGAEAFF
clone_size: -; j_call: TRBJ1-3; d_call: -; v_call: TRBV11-2; cdr3_nt: TGTGCCAGCAGCTTAGGGGGCAGCTCTGGAAACACCATATATTTT; cdr3_aa: CASSLGGSSGNTIYF
clone_size: -; j_call: TRBJ2-5; d_call: -; v_call: TRBV5-4; cdr3_nt: TGTGCCAGCAGCTTGGCCTCGGGTTTAGGGGGCCAAGAGACCCAGTACTTC; cdr3_aa: CASSLASGLGGQETQYF
clone_size: few; j_call: TRBJ2-3; d_call: TRBD2; v_call: TRBV10-2; cdr3_nt: TGCGCCAGCTTGGCTAGCGGGAGCTGGTATACGCAGTATTTT; cdr3_aa: CASLASGSWYTQYF
clone_size: once; j_call: TRBJ2-5; d_call: TRBD2; v_call: TRBV6-8; cdr3_nt: TGTGCCAGCAGTTACACTAGCGGGGGATTAGAGACCCAGTACTTC; cdr3_aa: CASSYTSGGLETQYF
clone_size: -; j_call: TRBJ1-6; d_call: -; v_call: TRBV7-2; cdr3_nt: TGTGCCAGCAGCTTAGATGGGGGGGCACGTAATTCACCCCTCCACTTT; cdr3_aa: CASSLDGGARNSPLHF
clone_size: -; j_call: TRBJ2-3; d_call: -; v_call: TRBV5-6; cdr3_nt: TGTGCCAGCAGCTTCGCTGCGGGCACAGATACGCAGTATTTT; cdr3_aa: CASSFAAGTDTQYF